What follows is one T cell receptor beta chain and its context. Its antigen remains unidentified. The record has no base qualities; no much larger clone is one base away. The sample originates from a study of blood T cells in healthy people across ages (dated by TCRdb to the mid-2010s). Broadly, across the study: Template switching captured roughly one uniquely barcoded TCR beta cDNA molecule per two T cells in model experiments. To avoid experimental bias, donors of different ages were randomly spread across the sequencing lanes. To track age-related changes in TCR beta repertoire diversity, the study relied on deep sequencing normalized with unique cDNA molecular identifiers. The donors were split into four age groups: young (average about 16 years), middle-aged (about 40), aged (over 55) and long-lived (82). For two donors (one aged 18 to 30 and one aged 80 or older), the study analyzed two additional independent replicas of 1 million unique cDNA reads from the same blood draw. What the authors observed across the whole study: Bulk unsorted PBMC profiling prevented conclusive comparison of naive and antigen-experienced compartments. Estimates of total diversity based on one million sequenced T cells were regarded as lower bounds and as underestimates. There was a strong correlation between observed TCR beta diversity and the percentage of naive T cells measured by flow cytometry. Compared with the aged group, the long-lived group had more naive CD4+ T cells, fewer expanded clones and increased TCR diversity, suggesting age selection. Observed TCR beta diversity per million T cells fell roughly linearly with age, and a significant reduction was already apparent by age roughly 40. Because donor CMV infection status was unknown, age-related changes in expanded clonotypes were potentially confounded.

Library construction relied on 5' RACE. Sequencing was carried out with an Illumina HiSeq 2500. A second 7 to 11 cycle PCR used a sample-barcoded 5' primer and a J-beta primer mix. A template-switch 5' adaptor carrying 12 random nucleotides introduced a unique molecular identifier onto each TCR beta cDNA molecule. Each sample yielded at least 2.5 million CDR3-containing paired-end reads. First-strand cDNA was synthesized from all RNA with the Mint cDNA synthesis kit, primed by a TRBC-specific oligonucleotide. All cDNA was treated with uracil-DNA glycosylase and then went through a first 18-cycle PCR with the universal primers M1SS and BC2_uni_R. Processing in the source paper ran as follows. Each sample was normalized by randomly selecting 1 million high-quality reads, each carrying a distinct molecular identifier. Reads with shared molecular identifiers were discarded instead of being binned into consensus sequences. CDR3 identification, clonotype clustering and error correction used MiTCR with a Q25 quality threshold and the strictest error-elimination algorithm. A nonparametric unseen species model with Euler transformation was used to estimate a lower bound on total TCR beta diversity. TCRdb reprocessing: public reads trimmed at Q25 with fastp, clones called with MiXCR, in-frame beta chains kept. Every entry covers one CDR3 protein and lists the most common genes and DNA from its rows. The V and J calls, along with clone size, are taken from TCRdb and not from the paper's own processing. For this sample the table gives around 1,700,000 distinct CDR3 sequences, of which 28% were detected only once. Roughly 8% of the sample comes from the top ten.

The 39 donors, aged about 6 to 95 years, were systemically healthy Caucasian individuals from Russia. Approximately 11 milliliters of peripheral blood were drawn from each donor into EDTA-treated Vacutainer tubes. Ficoll-Paque density-gradient centrifugation was used to isolate PBMCs, with at least 7 million per sample. Trizol reagent was used to extract total RNA from PBMCs, with at least 5 micrograms per sample. The percentages of naive CD45RAhigh/CD27high T cells were determined by flow cytometry on a PBMC aliquot from every donor. From the cysteine up to the phenylalanine, the CDR3 has a length of 16 residues. The only DNA kept is the CDR3, 48 bases in frame from the first base. Taken from the germline V gene, the CDR1 and CDR2 loops are MNHNS and SASEGT. V and J are trimmed by 4 bases and 2 bases, and the gene matches miss 6 bases of the junction.

The clonotype was recovered from a young woman in good health. Recombination joined TRBV6-1 with TRBJ2-3; 10 of the junction bases match TRBD2. The sample taken for sequencing was blood. The sequence in DNA is TGTGCCAGCAGTGCTAGCGGGAGCCCCCCCACAGATACGCAGTATTTT. It translates to CASSASGSPPTDTQYF.